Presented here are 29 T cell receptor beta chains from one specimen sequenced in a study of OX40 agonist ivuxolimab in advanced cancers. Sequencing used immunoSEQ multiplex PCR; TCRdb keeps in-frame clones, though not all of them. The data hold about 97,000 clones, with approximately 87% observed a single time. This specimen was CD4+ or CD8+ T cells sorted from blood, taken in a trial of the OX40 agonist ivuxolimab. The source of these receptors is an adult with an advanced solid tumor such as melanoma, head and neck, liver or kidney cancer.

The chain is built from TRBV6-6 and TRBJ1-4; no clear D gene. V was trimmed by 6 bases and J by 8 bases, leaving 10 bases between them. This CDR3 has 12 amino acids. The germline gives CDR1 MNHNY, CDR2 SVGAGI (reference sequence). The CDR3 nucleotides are TGTGCCAGCAGGCAAAGCGAGGAAAAACTGTTTTTT. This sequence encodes CASRQSEEKLFF.

CDR3 sequence reads: CASSFRQGTQFF. The CDR3 coding sequence is TGTGCCAGCAGCTTCCGACAGGGGACGCAATTCTTC. This rearrangement joins TRBV7-3 to TRBJ2-1; 8 bases line up with TRBD1. The V gene end was trimmed by 3 bases and the J gene end by 16 bases; junction bases not matched to a gene: 8. The CDR3 sequence is 12 residues long. Germline V gene lookup returns CDR1 SGHTA and CDR2 FQGTGA.

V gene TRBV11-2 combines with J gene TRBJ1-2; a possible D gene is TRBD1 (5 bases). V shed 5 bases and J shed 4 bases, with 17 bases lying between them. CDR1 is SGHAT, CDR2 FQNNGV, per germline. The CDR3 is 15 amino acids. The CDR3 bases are TGTGCCAGCAGCCCAATCGGTCAGGGCATCTATGGCTACACCTTC. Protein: CASSPIGQGIYGYTF.

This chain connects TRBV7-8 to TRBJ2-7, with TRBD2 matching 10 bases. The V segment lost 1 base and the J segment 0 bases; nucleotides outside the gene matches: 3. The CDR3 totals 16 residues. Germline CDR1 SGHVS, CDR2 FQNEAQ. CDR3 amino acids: CASSLGERGGSYEQYF. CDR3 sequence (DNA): TGTGCCAGCAGCTTAGGAGAGCGGGGGGGCTCCTACGAGCAGTACTTC.

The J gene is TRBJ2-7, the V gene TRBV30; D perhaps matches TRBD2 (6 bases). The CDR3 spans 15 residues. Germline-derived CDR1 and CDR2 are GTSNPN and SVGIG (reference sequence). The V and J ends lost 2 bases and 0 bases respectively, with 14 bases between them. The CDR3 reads CAWSPKDGSSYEQYF. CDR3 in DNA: TGTGCCTGGAGTCCAAAGGACGGGAGCTCCTACGAGCAGTACTTC.

This chain's CDR3 is CASSVDIMETQYF. CDR3 sequence (DNA): TGTGCCAGCAGCGTAGACATAATGGAGACCCAGTACTTC. This sequence joins TRBV9 and TRBJ2-5; D gene ambiguous. Trimming took off 0 bases at V and 5 bases at J, with 8 bases between the two ends. Germline V gene lookup returns CDR1 SGDLS and CDR2 YYNGEE. The CDR3 length is 13 residues.

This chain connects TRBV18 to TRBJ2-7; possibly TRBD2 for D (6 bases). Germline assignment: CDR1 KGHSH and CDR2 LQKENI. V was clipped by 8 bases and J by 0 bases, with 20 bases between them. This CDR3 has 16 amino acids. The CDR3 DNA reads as TGTGCCAGCCGTGAGTCGTGGGGAGGAAACTCCTACGAGCAGTACTTC. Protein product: CASRESWGGNSYEQYF.

In nucleotides, the CDR3 is TGTGCCAGTAGTATGCTGGACAGGAATAATGAAAAACTGTTTTTT. This translates into CASSMLDRNNEKLFF. The chain couples TRBV19 to TRBJ1-4; 7 positions match TRBD1. Germline-derived CDR1 and CDR2 are LNHDA and SQIVND (reference sequence). The J segment lost 4 bases and the V segment lost 3 bases, leaving 5 bases of the junction unmatched. The CDR3 spans 15 residues.

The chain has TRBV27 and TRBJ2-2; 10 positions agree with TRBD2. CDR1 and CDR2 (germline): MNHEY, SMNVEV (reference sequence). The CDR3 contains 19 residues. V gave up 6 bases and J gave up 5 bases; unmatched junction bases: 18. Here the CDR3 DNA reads TGTGCCAGCAGCCCTACTGGGGCTAGCGGGAGATTAAAGACCGGGGAGCTGTTTTTT. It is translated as CASSPTGASGRLKTGELFF.

The CDR3 loop is CASSLLGAGGTDTQYF. The CDR3, as DNA: TGTGCCAGCAGCCTCTTAGGAGCGGGGGGTACAGATACGCAGTATTTT. The J gene is TRBJ2-3, the V gene TRBV5-6; 9 nucleotides match TRBD2. The J segment lost 3 bases and the V segment lost 4 bases, leaving 9 bases of the junction unmatched. Per the germline V gene, CDR1 is SGHDT and CDR2 is YYEEEE. The CDR3 sequence is 16 residues long.

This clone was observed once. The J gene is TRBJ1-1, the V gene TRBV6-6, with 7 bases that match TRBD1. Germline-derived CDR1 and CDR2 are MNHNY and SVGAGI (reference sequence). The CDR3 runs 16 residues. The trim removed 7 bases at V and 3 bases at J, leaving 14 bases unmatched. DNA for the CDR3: TGTGCCAGCATCGACACAGTCCCCGACAGGGACACTGAAGCTTTCTTT. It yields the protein CASIDTVPDRDTEAFF.

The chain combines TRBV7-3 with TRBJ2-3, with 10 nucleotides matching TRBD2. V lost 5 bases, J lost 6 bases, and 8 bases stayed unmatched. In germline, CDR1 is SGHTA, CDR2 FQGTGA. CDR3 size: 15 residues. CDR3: CASSRLAGARDTQYF. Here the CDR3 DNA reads TGTGCCAGCAGCCGTCTAGCGGGGGCAAGGGATACGCAGTATTTT. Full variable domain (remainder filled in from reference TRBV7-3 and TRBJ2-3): GAGVSQTPSNKVTEKGKYVELRCDPISGHTALYWYRQSLGQGPEFLIYFQGTGAADDSGLPNDRFFAVRPEGSVSTLKIQRTERGDSAVYLCASSRLAGARDTQYFGPGTRLTVL.

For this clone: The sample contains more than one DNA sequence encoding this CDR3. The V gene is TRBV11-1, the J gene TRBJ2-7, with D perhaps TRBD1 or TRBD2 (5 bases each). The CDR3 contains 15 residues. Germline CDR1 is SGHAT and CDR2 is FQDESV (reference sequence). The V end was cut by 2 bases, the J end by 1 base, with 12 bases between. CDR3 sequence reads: CASSLSGTLSYEQYF. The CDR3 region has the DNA TGTGCCAGCAGCTTATCTGGGACCTTGTCCTACGAGCAGTACTTC.

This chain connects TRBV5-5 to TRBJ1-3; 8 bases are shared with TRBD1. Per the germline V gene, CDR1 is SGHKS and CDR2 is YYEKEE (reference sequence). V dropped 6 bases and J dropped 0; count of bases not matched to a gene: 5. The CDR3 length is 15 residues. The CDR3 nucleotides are TGTGCCAGCACCGAAGACAGGGGCTCTGGAAACACCATATATTTT. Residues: CASTEDRGSGNTIYF.

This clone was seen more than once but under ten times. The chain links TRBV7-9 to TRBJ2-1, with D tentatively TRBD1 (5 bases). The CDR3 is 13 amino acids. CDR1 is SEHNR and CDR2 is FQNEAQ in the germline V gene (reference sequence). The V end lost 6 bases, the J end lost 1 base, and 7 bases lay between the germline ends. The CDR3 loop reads CASSRGSYNEQFF. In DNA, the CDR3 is TGTGCCAGCAGTAGGGGATCCTACAATGAGCAGTTCTTC.

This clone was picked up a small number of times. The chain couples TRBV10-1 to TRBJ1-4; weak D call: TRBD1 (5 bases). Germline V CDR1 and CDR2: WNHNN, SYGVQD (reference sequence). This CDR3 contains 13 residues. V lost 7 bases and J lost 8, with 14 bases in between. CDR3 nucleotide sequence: TGCGCCAGCACCACACCTTGGGGGGAAAAACTGTTTTTT. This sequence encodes CASTTPWGEKLFF.

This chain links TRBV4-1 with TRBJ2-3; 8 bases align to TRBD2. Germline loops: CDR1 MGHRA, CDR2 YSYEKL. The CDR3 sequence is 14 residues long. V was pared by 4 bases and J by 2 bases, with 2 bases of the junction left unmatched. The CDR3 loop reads CASSLAGNTDTQYF. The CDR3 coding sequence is TGCGCCAGCAGCCTAGCGGGGAACACAGATACGCAGTATTTT.

CDR3 in amino acids: CASSMTLGSMNTEAFF. As DNA, the CDR3 is TGTGCCAGTAGTATGACCCTGGGCAGTATGAACACTGAAGCTTTCTTT. The chain employs TRBV19 and TRBJ1-1; D not resolved. CDR3 size: 16 residues. CDR1 is LNHDA, CDR2 SQIVND, per germline (reference sequence). The V and J ends lost 3 bases and 0 bases respectively, with 14 bases between them. Complete variable domain (other parts from reference TRBV19 and TRBJ1-1): DGGITQSPKYLFRKEGQNVTLSCEQNLNHDAMYWYRQDPGQGLRLIYYSQIVNDFQKGDIAEGYSVSREKKESFPLTVTSAQKNPTAFYLCASSMTLGSMNTEAFFGQGTRLTVV.

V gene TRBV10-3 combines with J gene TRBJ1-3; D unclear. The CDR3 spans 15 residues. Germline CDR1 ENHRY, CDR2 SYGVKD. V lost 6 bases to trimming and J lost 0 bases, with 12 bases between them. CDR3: CAISPGGLSGNTIYF. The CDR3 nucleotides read TGTGCCATCAGCCCGGGAGGGCTCTCTGGAAACACCATATATTTT.

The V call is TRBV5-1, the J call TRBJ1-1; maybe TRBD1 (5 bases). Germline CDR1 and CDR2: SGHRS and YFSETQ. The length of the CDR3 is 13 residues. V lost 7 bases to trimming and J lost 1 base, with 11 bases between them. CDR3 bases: TGCGCCAGCTTACAGGATTCGAACACTGAAGCTTTCTTT. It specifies CASLQDSNTEAFF.

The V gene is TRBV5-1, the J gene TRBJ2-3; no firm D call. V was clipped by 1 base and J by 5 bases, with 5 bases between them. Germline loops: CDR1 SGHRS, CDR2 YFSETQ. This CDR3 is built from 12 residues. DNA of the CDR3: TGCGCCAGCAGCTTGAACGTAGATACGCAGTATTTT. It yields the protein CASSLNVDTQYF. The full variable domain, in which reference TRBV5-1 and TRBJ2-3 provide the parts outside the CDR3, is KAGVTQTPRYLIKTRGQQVTLSCSPISGHRSVSWYQQTPGQGLQFLFEYFSETQRNKGNFPGRFSGRQFSNSRSEMNVSTLELGDSALYLCASSLNVDTQYFGPGTRLTVL.

The CDR3 is CASSPRGDIPYNEQFF. CDR3 coding DNA: TGTGCCAGCAGCCCCCGAGGGGACATCCCCTACAATGAGCAGTTCTTC. This chain links TRBV9 with TRBJ2-1; weak D call: TRBD1 (6 bases). V dropped 4 bases and J dropped 2 bases, with 16 bases sitting between them. CDR1 is SGDLS and CDR2 is YYNGEE in the germline V gene. This CDR3 contains 16 residues.

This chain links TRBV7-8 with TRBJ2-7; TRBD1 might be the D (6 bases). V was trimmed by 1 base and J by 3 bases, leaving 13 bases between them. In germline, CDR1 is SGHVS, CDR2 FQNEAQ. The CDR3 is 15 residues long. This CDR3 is CASSLEAGEHYEQYF. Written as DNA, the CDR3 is TGTGCCAGCAGCTTAGAGGCAGGGGAACACTACGAGCAGTACTTC.

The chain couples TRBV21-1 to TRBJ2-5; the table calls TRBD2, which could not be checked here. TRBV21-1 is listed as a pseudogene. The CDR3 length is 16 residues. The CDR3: CASSKVEGAGKETQYF. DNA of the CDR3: TGTGCCAGCAGCAAAGTCGAGGGAGCTGGCAAAGAGACCCAGTACTTC.

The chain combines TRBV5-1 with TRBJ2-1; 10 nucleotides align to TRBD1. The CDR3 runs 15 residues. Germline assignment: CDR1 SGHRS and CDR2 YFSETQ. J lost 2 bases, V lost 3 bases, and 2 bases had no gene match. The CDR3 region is CASSSGQGPYNEQFF. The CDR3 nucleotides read TGCGCCAGCAGCTCGGGACAGGGGCCCTACAATGAGCAGTTCTTC.

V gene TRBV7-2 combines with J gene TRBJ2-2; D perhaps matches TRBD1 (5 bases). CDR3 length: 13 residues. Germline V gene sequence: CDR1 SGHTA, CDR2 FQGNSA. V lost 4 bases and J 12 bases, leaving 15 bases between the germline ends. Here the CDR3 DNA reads TGTGCCAGCAGCTCCCTATCGACAGAGAAGCTGTTTTTT. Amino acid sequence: CASSSLSTEKLFF.

Here the CDR3 reads CASRHGQGRYEQYF. The CDR3 DNA is TGTGCAAGTCGCCACGGACAGGGGAGGTACGAGCAGTACTTC. This chain connects TRBV12-2 to TRBJ2-7; no check of the table's D call, TRBD1, against the DNA was made. TRBV12-2 counts as a pseudogene. The CDR3 extends over 14 amino acids.

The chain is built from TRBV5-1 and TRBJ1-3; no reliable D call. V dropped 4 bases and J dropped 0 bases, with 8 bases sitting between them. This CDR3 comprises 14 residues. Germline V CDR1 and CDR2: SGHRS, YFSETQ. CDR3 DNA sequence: TGCGCCAGCAGCCGGAGTAGCTCTGGAAACACCATATATTTT. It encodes CASSRSSSGNTIYF.

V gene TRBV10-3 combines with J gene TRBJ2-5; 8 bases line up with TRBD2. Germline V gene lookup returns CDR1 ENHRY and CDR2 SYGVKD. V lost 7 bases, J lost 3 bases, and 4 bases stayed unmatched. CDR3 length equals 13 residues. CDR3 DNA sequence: TGTGCCATCAAGACTAGCGAAGAAGAGACCCAGTACTTC. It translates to CAIKTSEEETQYF.